A selection of T cell receptor beta chains follows, all from one sample in a study of T cells after somatic rescue of genetic block. This table comes from immunoSEQ multiplex PCR, and its TCRdb copy is limited to in-frame clones, with some not included. The table records over 9,500 clones, around 72% of them present only once. Material: peripheral blood mononuclear cells (PBMCs). The receptors shown here come from a boy aged 10-17 years. Both conserved end residues are part of each CDR3. A D gene is named only where the DNA matches it firmly. Size values are once, few and many counts, or a class for expanded clones, and some rows have none.

v_call: TRBV30
d_call: .
j_call: TRBJ2-1
clone_size: .
cdr3_nt: TGTGCCTGGAGTGTACTAGTAACGGGAGTAGGGGAGCAGTTCTTC
cdr3_aa: CAWSVLVTGVGEQFF

v_call: TRBV21-1
d_call: .
j_call: TRBJ2-3
clone_size: .
cdr3_nt: TGTGCCAGCAGCTACAGAGGGGGACTCATCACAGATACGCAGTATTTT
cdr3_aa: CASSYRGGLITDTQYF

v_call: TRBV18
d_call: .
j_call: TRBJ2-7
clone_size: .
cdr3_nt: TGTGCCAGCTCACCACCGGCCGGGGCTCCCTACGAGCAGTACTTC
cdr3_aa: CASSPPAGAPYEQYF

v_call: TRBV10-2
d_call: TRBD2
j_call: TRBJ2-7
clone_size: medium-sized
cdr3_nt: TGCGCCAGCAGCGCACTAGCGGGGGGAACTCTCTACGAGCAGTACTTC
cdr3_aa: CASSALAGGTLYEQYF

v_call: TRBV5-1
d_call: .
j_call: TRBJ2-5
clone_size: .
cdr3_nt: TGCGCCAGCAGCAAGATACCCTCCCTCTCTTCGGAGACCCAGTACTTC
cdr3_aa: CASSKIPSLSSETQYF

v_call: TRBV11-2
d_call: .
j_call: TRBJ1-5
clone_size: few
cdr3_nt: TGTGCCAGCAGCTTAGAGGGGATTAGCAATCAGCCCCAGCATTTT
cdr3_aa: CASSLEGISNQPQHF

v_call: TRBV5-6
d_call: TRBD1
j_call: TRBJ2-7
clone_size: .
cdr3_nt: TGTGCCAGCAGCCCGGACAGGGGGTACGAGCAGTACTTC
cdr3_aa: CASSPDRGYEQYF

v_call: TRBV5-5
d_call: TRBD2
j_call: TRBJ2-5
clone_size: few
cdr3_nt: TGTGCCAGCAGCCCGGGTGCGGGGGGCCATCAAGAGACCCAGTACTTC
cdr3_aa: CASSPGAGGHQETQYF

v_call: TRBV10-2
d_call: .
j_call: TRBJ1-1
clone_size: .
cdr3_nt: TGCGCCAGCAGGCGGGATCCCTCTAGGGGGACTGAAGCTTTCTTT
cdr3_aa: CASRRDPSRGTEAFF

v_call: TRBV28
d_call: .
j_call: TRBJ2-1
clone_size: .
cdr3_nt: TGTGCCAGCAGTGGGTGGGATTCGAGCTCCTACAATGAGCAGTTCTTC
cdr3_aa: CASSGWDSSSYNEQFF

v_call: TRBV9
d_call: .
j_call: TRBJ2-2
clone_size: .
cdr3_nt: TGTGCCAGCAGTTTCCAGGACACCGGGGAGCTGTTTTTT
cdr3_aa: CASSFQDTGELFF

v_call: TRBV5-4
d_call: .
j_call: TRBJ1-1
clone_size: .
cdr3_nt: TGTGCCAGCAGCTTCGCAGGGGCTGGAAACACTGAAGCTTTCTTT
cdr3_aa: CASSFAGAGNTEAFF

v_call: TRBV7-9
d_call: .
j_call: TRBJ2-5
clone_size: .
cdr3_nt: TGTGCCAGCAGCCCCAGGGGGGGGGCCGAGACCCAGTACTTC
cdr3_aa: CASSPRGGAETQYF

v_call: TRBV2
d_call: TRBD1
j_call: TRBJ1-5
clone_size: .
cdr3_nt: TGTGCCAGCAGTCGGGACAGGGGAGGCAATCAGCCCCAGCATTTT
cdr3_aa: CASSRDRGGNQPQHF

v_call: TRBV6-5
d_call: .
j_call: TRBJ1-1
clone_size: .
cdr3_nt: TGTGCCAGCACTACATTGTCGTGGGGGGTGGCTGAAGCTTTCTTT
cdr3_aa: CASTTLSWGVAEAFF

v_call: TRBV6-6
d_call: TRBD2
j_call: TRBJ2-1
clone_size: medium-sized
cdr3_nt: TGTGCCAGCAGATATCGGGGGGGCCTCTACAATGAGCAGTTCTTC
cdr3_aa: CASRYRGGLYNEQFF

v_call: TRBV5-5
d_call: TRBD1
j_call: TRBJ2-2
clone_size: .
cdr3_nt: TGTGCCAGCAGCTCTATCCACAGGGGCGGCACCGGGGAGCTGTTTTTT
cdr3_aa: CASSSIHRGGTGELFF

v_call: TRBV19
d_call: .
j_call: TRBJ2-7
clone_size: .
cdr3_nt: TGTGCCAGTTCCATGACAGGTACCTACGAGCAGTACTTC
cdr3_aa: CASSMTGTYEQYF

v_call: TRBV5-6
d_call: .
j_call: TRBJ1-2
clone_size: .
cdr3_nt: TGTGCCAGCAGCTTGCTGGAATACAGCTACACCTTC
cdr3_aa: CASSLLEYSYTF

v_call: TRBV10-2
d_call: TRBD2
j_call: TRBJ2-1
clone_size: .
cdr3_nt: TGCGCCAGCAGTCCCCCCAGGGGACTAGCGGGAGGGCGCTCCTACAATGAGCAGTTCTTC
cdr3_aa: CASSPPRGLAGGRSYNEQFF

v_call: TRBV27
d_call: .
j_call: TRBJ2-7
clone_size: .
cdr3_nt: TGTGCCAGCAGTTTAATCGGGGCCTACGAGCAGTACTTC
cdr3_aa: CASSLIGAYEQYF

v_call: TRBV19
d_call: TRBD1
j_call: TRBJ1-5
clone_size: .
cdr3_nt: TGTGCCAGTAGTCTCCGGACAGGGACCAATCAGCCCCAGCATTTT
cdr3_aa: CASSLRTGTNQPQHF

v_call: TRBV29-1
d_call: TRBD2
j_call: TRBJ2-1
clone_size: .
cdr3_nt: TGCAGCGTTGTCGATCGAGCGGGGGGCGCGACTAGTGAGCAGTTCTTC
cdr3_aa: CSVVDRAGGATSEQFF

v_call: TRBV19
d_call: TRBD1
j_call: TRBJ2-3
clone_size: .
cdr3_nt: TGTGCCAGTAGTGAAGACAGGGTAGCAGATACGCAGTATTTT
cdr3_aa: CASSEDRVADTQYF

v_call: TRBV19
d_call: TRBD2
j_call: TRBJ2-1
clone_size: .
cdr3_nt: TGTGCCAGCTCAGCGGGAGAACCCTACAATGAGCAGTTCTTC
cdr3_aa: CASSAGEPYNEQFF

v_call: TRBV28
d_call: TRBD1
j_call: TRBJ2-7
clone_size: once
cdr3_nt: TGTGCCAGCAGTCCCCCGGGACAGGGAGGCGAGCAGTACTTC
cdr3_aa: CASSPPGQGGEQYF

v_call: TRBV5-4
d_call: TRBD2
j_call: TRBJ2-1
clone_size: once
cdr3_nt: TGTGCCAGCAGCTTGGAACTAGCGGGAGTGTATGAGCAGTTCTTC
cdr3_aa: CASSLELAGVYEQFF

v_call: TRBV29-1
d_call: .
j_call: TRBJ1-2
clone_size: few
cdr3_nt: TGCAGCGTCGAGGGGCAGGTTAACTATGGCTACACCTTC
cdr3_aa: CSVEGQVNYGYTF

v_call: TRBV4-2
d_call: .
j_call: TRBJ2-5
clone_size: .
cdr3_nt: TGTGCCAGCAGCCAAGGGGACGGCAGGGAGACCCAGTACTTC
cdr3_aa: CASSQGDGRETQYF

v_call: TRBV9
d_call: TRBD1
j_call: TRBJ2-7
clone_size: .
cdr3_nt: TGTGCCAGCAGCGTAGGCTCCGGGACCGGGACAGGGGTTTCCTACGAGCAGTACTTC
cdr3_aa: CASSVGSGTGTGVSYEQYF

v_call: TRBV28
d_call: TRBD2
j_call: TRBJ2-7
clone_size: .
cdr3_nt: TGTGCCAGCAGTTTAATGGCTAGCGGGGTTAGAAAGCAGTACTTC
cdr3_aa: CASSLMASGVRKQYF

v_call: TRBV27
d_call: TRBD1
j_call: TRBJ2-1
clone_size: .
cdr3_nt: TGTGCCAGCAGTTTATCCGTGGGACAGGTCCGCGAGCAGTTCTTC
cdr3_aa: CASSLSVGQVREQFF

v_call: TRBV6-5
d_call: TRBD1
j_call: TRBJ1-1
clone_size: .
cdr3_nt: TGTGCCAGCAGTTACTCGTCCAGGGGGGACACTGAAGCTTTCTTT
cdr3_aa: CASSYSSRGDTEAFF

v_call: TRBV7-9
d_call: .
j_call: TRBJ2-2
clone_size: .
cdr3_nt: TGTGCCAGCAGATCTTACAGGGACACCGGGGAGCTGTTTTTT
cdr3_aa: CASRSYRDTGELFF

v_call: TRBV6-1
d_call: .
j_call: TRBJ2-7
clone_size: .
cdr3_nt: TGTGCCAGCAGACACACCCGACAGGACTACGAGCAGTACTTC
cdr3_aa: CASRHTRQDYEQYF

v_call: TRBV14
d_call: TRBD1
j_call: TRBJ1-2
clone_size: .
cdr3_nt: TGTGCCAGCAGCCAAGTAGGGGGCAGCTATGGCTACACCTTC
cdr3_aa: CASSQVGGSYGYTF

v_call: TRBV18
d_call: TRBD2
j_call: TRBJ2-1
clone_size: .
cdr3_nt: TGTGCCAGCTCACTCGGGGCTAGCGGGAGGGCCTCGAATGAGCAGTTCTTC
cdr3_aa: CASSLGASGRASNEQFF

v_call: TRBV2
d_call: .
j_call: TRBJ2-5
clone_size: .
cdr3_nt: TGTGCCAGCAGTGGAAGGGACGTTCAAGAGACCCAGTACTTC
cdr3_aa: CASSGRDVQETQYF

v_call: TRBV7-8
d_call: TRBD1
j_call: TRBJ2-7
clone_size: .
cdr3_nt: TGTGCCAGCAGCTTCCTCGGGACAGTTTCCTACGAGCAGTACTTC
cdr3_aa: CASSFLGTVSYEQYF

v_call: TRBV28
d_call: .
j_call: TRBJ2-7
clone_size: .
cdr3_nt: TGTGCCAGCAGTTTGACAGCTTTCTACGAGCAGTACTTC
cdr3_aa: CASSLTAFYEQYF

v_call: TRBV7-9
d_call: .
j_call: TRBJ2-1
clone_size: medium-sized
cdr3_nt: TGTGCCAGCAGCTCCGAGGACAGTCTCAATGAGCAGTTCTTC
cdr3_aa: CASSSEDSLNEQFF

v_call: TRBV2
d_call: .
j_call: TRBJ2-7
clone_size: .
cdr3_nt: TGTGCCGCCAGCACCACAGTATCCTACGAGCAGTACTTC
cdr3_aa: CAASTTVSYEQYF

v_call: TRBV4-2
d_call: TRBD2
j_call: TRBJ2-1
clone_size: .
cdr3_nt: TGTGCCAGCAGCCAAGATGGCGGGGGGAGCTCCTACAATGAGCAGTTCTTC
cdr3_aa: CASSQDGGGSSYNEQFF

v_call: TRBV28
d_call: .
j_call: TRBJ2-2
clone_size: few
cdr3_nt: TGTGCCAGCAGTTTATTGTTCTTACAGGGGAGGACCGGGGAGCTGTTTTTT
cdr3_aa: CASSLLFLQGRTGELFF

v_call: TRBV4-1
d_call: TRBD1
j_call: TRBJ1-5
clone_size: .
cdr3_nt: TGCGCCAGCAGCCCCCGGACAGGGAATCAGCCCCAGCATTTT
cdr3_aa: CASSPRTGNQPQHF

v_call: TRBV10-3
d_call: TRBD1
j_call: TRBJ2-7
clone_size: .
cdr3_nt: TGTGCCATCAGTGAACGACAGGGTAACGAGCAGTACTTC
cdr3_aa: CAISERQGNEQYF

v_call: TRBV28
d_call: .
j_call: TRBJ2-2
clone_size: few
cdr3_nt: TGTGCCAGCAGTTTTGCCGGAACGAACACCGGGGAGCTGTTTTTT
cdr3_aa: CASSFAGTNTGELFF

v_call: TRBV6-6
d_call: .
j_call: TRBJ2-5
clone_size: few
cdr3_nt: TGTGCCAGCTCAAAGGGGATCGTTCAAGAGACCCAGTACTTC
cdr3_aa: CASSKGIVQETQYF

v_call: TRBV10-3
d_call: .
j_call: TRBJ2-5
clone_size: .
cdr3_nt: TGTGCCATCAGTGAGTCAGGGACGGACCAAGAGACCCAGTACTTC
cdr3_aa: CAISESGTDQETQYF

v_call: TRBV5-4
d_call: TRBD1
j_call: TRBJ1-4
clone_size: .
cdr3_nt: TGTGCCAGCAGCTTGGAGGGGGCCAGGGAAAGAGGAAAACTGTTTTTT
cdr3_aa: CASSLEGARERGKLFF

v_call: TRBV28
d_call: .
j_call: TRBJ2-7
clone_size: .
cdr3_nt: TGTGCCAGCGGCTTGGACAGATCCGTCTACGAGCAGTACTTC
cdr3_aa: CASGLDRSVYEQYF

v_call: TRBV30
d_call: TRBD1
j_call: TRBJ1-2
clone_size: .
cdr3_nt: TGTGCCTGGGGATTGACAGGGAATGGCTACACCTTC
cdr3_aa: CAWGLTGNGYTF

v_call: TRBV11-2
d_call: .
j_call: TRBJ1-2
clone_size: .
cdr3_nt: TGTGCCAGCAGCTTAGACCCAAATCAGGCGGGCTATGGCTACACCTTC
cdr3_aa: CASSLDPNQAGYGYTF

v_call: TRBV5-4
d_call: .
j_call: TRBJ2-5
clone_size: .
cdr3_nt: TGTGCCAGCAGCACGGGCCCAGGGTTAGAGACCCAGTACTTC
cdr3_aa: CASSTGPGLETQYF

v_call: TRBV28
d_call: TRBD2
j_call: TRBJ2-3
clone_size: once
cdr3_nt: TGTGCCAGCAAATCGGGACTAGCTGAACCCACAGATACGCAGTATTTT
cdr3_aa: CASKSGLAEPTDTQYF

v_call: TRBV7-7
d_call: TRBD1
j_call: TRBJ2-1
clone_size: .
cdr3_nt: TGTGCCAGCAGCCCCCAGGACAGGGGGCTCAATGAGCAGTTCTTC
cdr3_aa: CASSPQDRGLNEQFF

v_call: TRBV19
d_call: .
j_call: TRBJ1-5
clone_size: medium-sized
cdr3_nt: TGTGCCAGTAGACCTCAAACAGGTTGGAGCAATCAGCCCCAGCATTTT
cdr3_aa: CASRPQTGWSNQPQHF

v_call: TRBV18
d_call: .
j_call: TRBJ2-1
clone_size: .
cdr3_nt: TGTGCCAGCTCACCACGGTCAGCCCTCTCCTACAATGAGCAGTTCTTC
cdr3_aa: CASSPRSALSYNEQFF

v_call: TRBV19
d_call: .
j_call: TRBJ2-7
clone_size: .
cdr3_nt: TGTGCCAGTAGTCCGACGGCAGGGCCCAACGAGCAGTACTTC
cdr3_aa: CASSPTAGPNEQYF

v_call: TRBV29-1
d_call: TRBD2
j_call: TRBJ2-2
clone_size: .
cdr3_nt: TGCAGCGCCCCGGGACTATTCGCCGGGGAGCTGTTTTTT
cdr3_aa: CSAPGLFAGELFF